The 11 T cell receptor beta chains reported below all come from one sample, sequenced in a study of glioma-infiltrating T cells after dendritic cell vaccination. This table comes from immunoSEQ multiplex PCR, and its TCRdb copy is limited to in-frame clones, with some not included. The sample includes about 50,000 clones, 65% to 90% of them seen just once. This sample comprised blood, obtained before dendritic cell vaccination. These TCRs come from a human donor with glioblastoma.

This chain uses TRBV7-2 with TRBJ1-5; TRBD1 is a possible D gene (5 bases). Trimming shortened V by 5 bases and J by 6 bases, and 20 bases separated the two germline ends. Germline V CDR1 and CDR2: SGHTA, FQGNSA. This CDR3 spans 16 amino acids. The DNA for the CDR3 is TGTGCCAGCAGCCCGCCTTCGGCGGGGGGGAGTCAGCCCCAGCATTTT. It encodes CASSPPSAGGSQPQHF.

The V call is TRBV5-6, the J call TRBJ1-6; D not certain. This CDR3 has 15 residues. With 2 bases removed from V and 6 bases from J, the gap between germline ends came to 12 bases. The germline V gene encodes CDR1 SGHDT and CDR2 YYEEEE. The CDR3 coding sequence is TGTGCCAGCAGCTTCGGGTTACGGAGTAATTCACCCCTCCACTTT. Translated: CASSFGLRSNSPLHF.

The chain recombines TRBV18 with TRBJ1-1; D is perhaps TRBD1 (6 bases). With 8 bases removed from V and 5 bases from J, the gap between germline ends came to 12 bases. CDR3 length: 12 residues. Looked up from germline, CDR1 is KGHSH and CDR2 is LQKENI. CDR3 residues: CASTRGGTEAFF. The DNA of the CDR3 is TGTGCCAGCACCAGGGGTGGAACTGAAGCTTTCTTT.

This chain uses TRBV11-2 with TRBJ2-7, with D possibly being TRBD2 (7 bases). The ends were cut back, 5 bases at V and 4 bases at J, with 24 bases in the middle. The CDR3 runs 17 residues. Germline values: CDR1 SGHAT, CDR2 FQNNGV. CDR3 sequence reads: CASSHYAGEGVRYEQYF. CDR3 sequence (DNA): TGTGCCAGCAGCCATTATGCCGGGGAGGGGGTGCGATACGAGCAGTACTTC.

This chain links TRBV4-2 with TRBJ2-3, with D unclear. The germline gives CDR1 LGHNA, CDR2 YNFKEQ. This CDR3 contains 18 residues. The V end lost 1 base, the J end lost 3 bases, and 20 bases lay between the germline ends. The CDR3 is CASSQGSRSVAATDTQYF. The CDR3 DNA reads as TGTGCCAGCAGCCAAGGTAGTAGGTCGGTAGCCGCAACAGATACGCAGTATTTT.

The V gene is TRBV9, the J gene TRBJ1-2; 11 positions agree with TRBD1. The CDR3 loop spans 15 amino acids. Germline CDR1 is SGDLS and CDR2 is YYNGEE. J gave up 8 bases and V 3 bases, and 9 bases lay outside the gene matches. Here the CDR3 reads CASSARTGGGVGYTF. The DNA for the CDR3 is TGTGCCAGCAGCGCCCGGACAGGGGGCGGGGTAGGCTACACCTTC.

The V gene is TRBV5-6, the J gene TRBJ1-2; TRBD1 might be the D (6 bases). CDR1 and CDR2 (germline): SGHDT, YYEEEE. The CDR3 covers 16 residues. Trimming took 1 base from V and 3 from J, leaving 16 bases between them. The CDR3 reads CASSLLVGGLDYGYTF. The CDR3 bases are TGTGCCAGCAGCTTGCTAGTCGGGGGGCTGGACTATGGCTACACCTTC.

This chain connects TRBV7-3 to TRBJ2-3; no firm D call. The germline V and J ends were trimmed by 6 bases and 1 base, with 11 bases remaining between them. The CDR3 covers 14 residues. The germline CDR1 and CDR2 sequences are SGHTA and FQGTGA. The CDR3 DNA reads as TGTGCCAGCAGTCTTACCCGAGGCACAGATACGCAGTATTTT. This sequence encodes CASSLTRGTDTQYF.

The chain combines TRBV7-9 with TRBJ1-5; no definite D call. The CDR3 spans 13 residues. Germline V gene data show CDR1 as SEHNR and CDR2 as FQNEAQ (reference sequence). With 1 base removed from V and 13 bases from J, the gap between germline ends came to 14 bases. CDR3: CASSLVSGATQHF. CDR3 in DNA: TGTGCCAGCAGCTTAGTATCGGGTGCTACTCAGCATTTT. Together with reference TRBV7-9 and TRBJ1-5, the CDR3 gives the full variable domain: DTGVSQNPRHKITKRGQNVTFRCDPISEHNRLYWYRQTLGQGPEFLTYFQNEAQLEKSRLLSDRFSAERPKGSFSTLEIQRTEQGDSAMYLCASSLVSGATQHFGDGTRLSIL.

The table lists this clone with a count of one. The rearrangement uses TRBV19 and TRBJ1-2, with D uncertain. This CDR3 spans 13 amino acids. Between the trimmed V and J ends, which lost 4 bases and 2 bases, there was a span of 8 bases. CDR1 is LNHDA, CDR2 SQIVND, per germline (reference sequence). The CDR3 DNA reads TGTGCCAGTAGTACGGGGAGCAACTATGGCTACACCTTC. Its protein is CASSTGSNYGYTF. Filled out from reference TRBV19 and TRBJ1-2, the complete variable domain reads DGGITQSPKYLFRKEGQNVTLSCEQNLNHDAMYWYRQDPGQGLRLIYYSQIVNDFQKGDIAEGYSVSREKKESFPLTVTSAQKNPTAFYLCASSTGSNYGYTFGSGTRLTVV.

The chain links TRBV19 to TRBJ2-1; 11 bases map to TRBD2. V was clipped by 6 bases and J by 3 bases; unmatched bases: 4. CDR1 LNHDA and CDR2 SQIVND come from the germline V gene (reference sequence). The CDR3 has 15 residues. The CDR3 region is CASSPGTSGYNEQFF. The CDR3 DNA follows: TGTGCCAGTAGCCCTGGGACTAGCGGCTACAATGAGCAGTTCTTC.